This T cell receptor beta chain was recorded in a study of blood T cell repertoires in COVID-19. Background on the study: COVID-19 samples from acute and convalescent phases originated in the United States, Italy and Spain.

Methods used by the authors: It was from reference gene primer amplification that nucleated cell counts were estimated. The repertoire was sequenced with immunoSEQ multiplex PCR; TCRdb's copy has only in-frame clones and lacks some. D and trimming come from the DNA, and the V and J calls and clone size come from that table. The data hold approximately 310,000 clones, with about 89% observed a single time. This sequence was found in a woman in her fifties or sixties who had recovered from COVID-19. Sequenced: peripheral blood.

CDR3 bases: TGTGCCAGCAGCTTAGTTTCTGTAGCGGGGGAGGAATACTCCTACGAGCAGTACTTC. Translation gives CASSLVSVAGEEYSYEQYF. The chain combines TRBV7-2 with TRBJ2-7; TRBD2 aligns across 9 bases. The CDR3 loop spans 19 amino acids. J gave up 0 bases and V 1 base, and 13 bases lay outside the gene matches. CDR1 and CDR2 (germline): SGHTA, FQGNSA. Together with reference TRBV7-2 and TRBJ2-7, the CDR3 gives the full variable domain: GAGVSQSPSNKVTEKGKDVELRCDPISGHTALYWYRQSLGQGLEFLIYFQGNSAPDKSGLPSDRFSAERTGGSVSTLTIQRTQQEDSAVYLCASSLVSVAGEEYSYEQYFGPGTRLTVT.